This TCR beta chain came from a study of shared clonotypes between healthy human individuals (TCRdb year 2020). Regarding the complete study: A couple of women and a few men aged 18 to 49 years were included in the cohort. Leukapheresis yielded between about 0.85 and 10 billion PBMCs per donor. Blood TCR repertoires of roughly 5 healthy adults were deeply sequenced to estimate repertoire size and the extent of clonotype sharing between individuals. Different laboratories and diverse techniques were used to prepare libraries and sequence TCR repertoires, to increase sequencing depth and limit assay-specific biases. Per donor, three plates each were used for CD4 naive and CD4 memory, two for CD8 naive, and one for CD8 memory.

Relative to germline, V is 6 bases shorter and J is 15 bases shorter, with 21 bases between their ends. The germline V gene supplies CDR1 SNHLY and CDR2 FYNNEI. Reading from cysteine to phenylalanine, the CDR3 counts 13 amino acids. The DNA shown is the 39-base CDR3, in frame from base 1. Results and caveats for the whole study, not just this receptor: The small number of donors limited the genetic and exposure-history diversity represented. Naive subsets generally had larger estimated clonotype richness than memory subsets. Sampling was restricted to blood, and TCR repertoires in tissue are likely to differ from TCR repertoires in blood. Sharing across several donors was observed for around 5% of naive CD4, less than 4% of naive CD8, over 2% of memory CD4, and roughly 0.4% of memory CD8 clonotypes. Pairwise subsampling indicated that sequencing depth was expected to affect the degree of clonotype sharing among donors. Higher generation probabilities were observed for clonotypes shared by all four sorted-subset donors than for non-shared clonotypes. Rarefaction of sorted-subset datasets indicated incomplete sequencing despite the large sequencing depth.

Donors were healthy HIV-negative adults with no recently reported acute infections or vaccinations. Every donor was a Caucasian adult residing in Nashville, Tennessee, USA. CD4+ T cells were enriched through magnetic negative selection, after which naive cells were positively selected on CD45RA and the remaining negative fraction served as the memory subset. After blood collection by leukapheresis, PBMCs were isolated using Ficoll-Histopaque density gradient centrifugation and then cryopreserved in the vapor phase of liquid nitrogen. Analytical flow cytometry was used to check the purity and quantity of each magnetically sorted T cell population. Genomic DNA was isolated from every sorted fraction and measured by UV absorbance on a Nanodrop 2000c. With regard to this clone: No cognate antigen has been identified for it. No base qualities exist here, and no much larger clone lies one base off it.

Using the deep immunoSEQ assay, multiplex PCR amplified TCR CDR3 regions from genomic DNA. For each cell subset, the extracted genomic DNA was distributed evenly across all wells of several immunoSEQ 96-well plates, and each plate served as one replicate. For sorted subsets, around 200 ng genomic DNA, equal to tens of thousands of T cell genomes, was loaded into each replicate PCR. Purified libraries were quantified with a Qubit 3.0 fluorometer, sized on a Bioanalyzer 2100, and re-quantified with the KAPA Library Quantification kit. Every immunoSEQ 96-well plate was sequenced on a separate single-read 150-cycle Illumina NextSeq 550 flow cell. Processing in the source paper ran as follows. Because only junctional sequences without quality scores were contained in the immunoSEQ output, filtering matching that applied to full-length reads could not be performed. To assign V/J genes and CDR3, sequences were annotated using PyIR, a Python wrapper for IgBLAST v1.9, with IMGT germline references. Reads were filtered out if the reads had weak V/J assignments (E-value above 1e-6), no CDR3, stop codons, out-of-frame junctions, or ambiguous translated residues. V3J clonotypes were defined as sequences sharing the same inferred V gene, J gene, and CDR3 amino acid sequence. Percentage overlap between repertoires was computed as shared unique clonotypes divided by the size of the smaller repertoire. Richness of each repertoire was evaluated using RTK rarefaction, the Chao1 estimator, and Recon v2.1 estimates of unobserved clonotypes. For all TCRbeta clonotypes obtained by the gDNA method from a handful of donors, generation probabilities were computed with OLGA. TCRdb obtained this table from immuneACCESS and retained in-frame rearrangements with V and J assigned. These tables miss some clones; where compared with another copy, unresolved V genes account for less than half of the shortfall, and the remainder is unexplained. The V and J calls and clone size come from that table; D and trimming were worked out from the DNA. The sample contains some 1,400,000 clones, roughly 96% of them found a single time. The ten most abundant clones make up more than 0.9% of the sample.

This chain joins TRBV2 to TRBJ2-1; a tentative D match to TRBD2 spans 6 bases. Sequencing was performed on naive CD4+ T cells sorted from blood. Reading the label with the study, this specimen's cell subset or site is: CD45RA+ positively selected. The receptor comes from a man in his thirties or forties in good health. The DNA is as follows: TGTGCCAGCAGCGGGGACTCCTACCTCAGCCTGTTCTTC. Its protein product is CASSGDSYLSLFF.